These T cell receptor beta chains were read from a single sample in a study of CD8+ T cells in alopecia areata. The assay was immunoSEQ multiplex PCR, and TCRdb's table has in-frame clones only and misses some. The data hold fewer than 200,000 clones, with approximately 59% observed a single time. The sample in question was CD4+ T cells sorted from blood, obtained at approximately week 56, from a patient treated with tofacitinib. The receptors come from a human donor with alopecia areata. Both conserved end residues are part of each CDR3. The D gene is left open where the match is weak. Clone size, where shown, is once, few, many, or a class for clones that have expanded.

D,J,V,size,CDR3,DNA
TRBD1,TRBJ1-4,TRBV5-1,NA,CASSTGQGGEKLFF,TGCGCCAGCAGCACCGGACAGGGAGGGGAAAAACTGTTTTTT
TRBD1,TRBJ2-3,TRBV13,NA,CARRTGGADTQYF,TGTGCCAGGCGGACAGGGGGGGCAGATACGCAGTATTTT
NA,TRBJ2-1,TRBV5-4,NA,CASSQDLLQTYSEQFF,TGTGCCAGCAGCCAAGATCTATTGCAGACCTACAGTGAGCAGTTCTTC
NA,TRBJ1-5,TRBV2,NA,CASSKDSYSNQPQHF,TGTGCCAGCAGCAAGGACTCCTATAGCAATCAGCCCCAGCATTTT
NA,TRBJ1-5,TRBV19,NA,CASSSRGAQYNQPQHF,TGTGCCAGTAGTAGCCGAGGGGCTCAATACAATCAGCCCCAGCATTTT
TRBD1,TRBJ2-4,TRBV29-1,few,CSVARGLDVDIQYF,TGCAGCGTTGCCAGGGGGCTAGATGTAGACATTCAGTACTTC
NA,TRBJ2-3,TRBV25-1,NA,CASMDRKRWADTQYF,TGTGCCAGCATGGACCGAAAAAGGTGGGCAGATACGCAGTATTTT
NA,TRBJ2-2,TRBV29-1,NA,CRETANTGELFF,TGCAGAGAGACAGCGAACACCGGGGAGCTGTTTTTT
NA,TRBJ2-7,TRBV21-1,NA,CASSKASSYEQYF,TGTGCCAGCAGCAAAGCCTCCTCCTACGAGCAGTACTTC
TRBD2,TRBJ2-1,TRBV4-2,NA,CASSQGQAGDEQFF,TGTGCCAGCAGCCAAGGTCAAGCGGGGGATGAGCAGTTCTTC
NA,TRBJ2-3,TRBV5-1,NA,CASSQSTDTQYF,TGCGCCAGCAGCCAAAGCACAGATACGCAGTATTTT
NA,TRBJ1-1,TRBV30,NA,CAWRNVLGTEAFF,TGTGCCTGGAGGAACGTCCTTGGGACAGAAGCTTTCTTT
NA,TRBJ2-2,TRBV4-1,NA,CASSQAGPGELFF,TGCGCCAGCAGCCAAGCTGGACCTGGGGAGCTGTTTTTT
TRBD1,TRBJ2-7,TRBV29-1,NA,CSAVGQGYEQYF,TGCAGCGCCGTGGGACAGGGCTACGAGCAGTACTTC
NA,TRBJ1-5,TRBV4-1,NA,CASSQRPAGDSNQPQHF,TGCGCCAGCAGCCAACGGCCGGCAGGGGATAGCAATCAGCCCCAGCATTTT
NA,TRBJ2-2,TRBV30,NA,CAWGAGGNTGELFF,TGTGCCTGGGGTGCCGGGGGGAACACCGGGGAGCTGTTTTTT
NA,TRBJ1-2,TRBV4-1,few,CASSQDNGYYGYTF,TGCGCCAGCAGCCAAGACAACGGCTACTATGGCTACACCTTC
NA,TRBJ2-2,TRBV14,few,CASSPSANTGELFF,TGTGCCAGCAGCCCGTCAGCGAACACCGGGGAGCTGTTTTTT
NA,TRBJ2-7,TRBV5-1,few,CASSLAVTGEQYF,TGCGCCAGCAGCTTGGCGGTAACGGGCGAGCAGTACTTC
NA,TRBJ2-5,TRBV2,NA,CASRRGAGETQYF,TGTGCCAGCAGAAGGGGAGCGGGAGAGACCCAGTACTTC
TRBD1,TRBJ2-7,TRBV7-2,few,CASSLAGTGYYEQYF,TGTGCCAGCAGCTTAGCTGGGACAGGGTACTACGAGCAGTACTTC
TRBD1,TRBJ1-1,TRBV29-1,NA,CSVTGTGVNTEAFF,TGCAGCGTTACAGGGACAGGGGTGAACACTGAAGCTTTCTTT
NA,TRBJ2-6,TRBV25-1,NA,CASSVSGTLASGANVLTF,TGTGCCAGCAGTGTTTCAGGGACACTCGCCTCTGGGGCCAACGTCCTGACTTTC
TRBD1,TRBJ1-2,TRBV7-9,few,CASSVGQEGYTF,TGTGCCAGCAGCGTCGGACAGGAGGGCTACACCTTC
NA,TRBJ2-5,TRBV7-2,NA,CASSLGASASGYQETQYF,TGTGCCAGCAGCCTCGGGGCTAGCGCATCGGGCTACCAAGAGACCCAGTACTTC
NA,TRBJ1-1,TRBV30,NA,CAWTRNRLTDGLYTEAFF,TGTGCCTGGACGCGCAACCGGTTAACCGACGGTTTGTACACTGAAGCTTTCTTT
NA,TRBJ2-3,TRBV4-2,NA,CASSLTTDTQYF,TGTGCCAGCAGCCTAACCACAGATACGCAGTATTTT
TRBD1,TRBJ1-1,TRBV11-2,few,CASSPDRGTEAFF,TGTGCCAGCAGCCCGGACAGGGGGACTGAAGCTTTCTTT
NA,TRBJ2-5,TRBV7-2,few,CASSLVGGAVKTQYF,TGTGCCAGCAGCTTAGTGGGCGGGGCGGTAAAGACCCAGTACTTC
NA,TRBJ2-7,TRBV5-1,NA,CASSLGADSYEQYF,TGCGCCAGCAGCTTGGGGGCCGACAGTTACGAGCAGTACTTC
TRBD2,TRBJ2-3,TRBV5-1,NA,CASSSPSGGAETQYF,TGCGCCAGCAGCTCTCCTAGCGGGGGGGCGGAAACGCAGTATTTT
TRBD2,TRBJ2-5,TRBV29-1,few,CSVAPAGGFQETQYF,TGCAGCGTTGCCCCAGCGGGGGGGTTCCAAGAGACCCAGTACTTC
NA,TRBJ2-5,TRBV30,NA,CAWVQGRETQYF,TGTGCCTGGGTACAGGGTAGAGAGACCCAGTACTTC
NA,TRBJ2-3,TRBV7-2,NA,CASSLQITTDTQYF,TGTGCCAGCAGCTTACAGATAACAACAGATACGCAGTATTTT
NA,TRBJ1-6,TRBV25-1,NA,CASSDPPPSPLHF,TGTGCCAGCAGTGACCCTCCGCCTTCACCCCTCCACTTT
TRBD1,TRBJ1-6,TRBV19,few,CASSTTGGNSPLHF,TGTGCCAGTAGCACGACAGGGGGAAATTCACCCCTCCACTTT
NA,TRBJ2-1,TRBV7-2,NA,CASSLVGMSANEQFF,TGTGCCAGCAGCTTAGTGGGGATGTCAGCTAATGAGCAGTTCTTC